This TCR beta chain came from a study of identical twins listed by TCRdb under 2016. As for the study more broadly: To test whether fetal clonotypes persist, the study used deep sequencing on TCR alpha and beta repertoires from monozygotic twins, unrelated adults of various ages, and cord blood. Replicate twin experiments were performed at different times using different library preparation protocols to rule out contamination. The paper's findings and limits, for the study overall: Compared with coincidental sharing between unrelated individuals, out-of-frame TCR alpha sequences shared between twins showed an excess of sequences with low generation probability. Recombination models systematically underestimated out-of-frame TCR alpha sharing in monozygotic twins but agreed with sharing between unrelated individuals. Excess twin sharing in beta out-of-frame sequences was weaker because fewer shared sequences lowered the signal-to-noise ratio. Fewer insertions were carried by abundant cord blood beta clonotypes, a similar but weaker trend appeared in young adult naive repertoires, and no such trend appeared in memory repertoires. Conclusions relied on cross-sectional statistical analysis, since the same donors could not be followed over many years. Zero-insertion analyses could be partly confounded by invariant T cells such as MAIT and iNKT, though diverse VJ usage argued against such confounding for most clonotypes.

Libraries were constructed by 5' RACE. TCRdb shows the sequencer as Illumina HiSeq 2000. Template switching added a universal primer binding site, and the final cDNA carried a unique molecular identifier that allowed TCR cDNA molecules to be counted accurately. Specific primers in the conserved constant-segment region were used to synthesize first-strand cDNA for TCR alpha and beta chains. To control for contamination, every cDNA library carried two barcodes: a SMART-Mk sample barcode plus Illumina barcodes. TruSeq adapter sequences, together with Illumina sample barcodes, were added in two successive PCR steps. TCR alpha and beta cDNA libraries were sequenced on the Illumina HiSeq platform with custom primers. The study's processing was this. Raw reads were processed with MiGEC to extract unique molecular identifiers, and MiXCR was used to determine CDR3 positions. Recombination models were inferred per individual with the repgenHMM and IGoR tools using an EM algorithm. The tcR package in R was used for shared clonotype analysis, with sharing normalized by the product of cloneset sizes. Out-of-frame nonproductive sequences were analyzed to study raw recombination free of thymic and clonal selection effects. The public reads were quality trimmed at Q25 with fastp and then assembled into clones with MiXCR by TCRdb, keeping productive beta chains. Entries are consolidated by CDR3 protein sequence, retaining the most common genes and DNA. TCRdb, not the original authors, processed these V and J calls. The sample table shows more than 400,000 distinct CDR3 sequences, and about 15% are seen once. Together, the top ten hold 0.44% of the sample.

For this chain, trimming is 8 bases at the V end and 5 bases at the J end, and the number of junction bases without a gene match is 10. The CDR3, cysteine through phenylalanine, is 14 amino acids long. The read is trimmed to its CDR3 DNA, 42 bases read in frame from base 1. Based on the germline V gene, the CDR1 and CDR2 sequences are MNHNS and SASEGT. Every donor was a healthy Caucasian. Three pairs of female monozygotic twins, all aged about 18 to 30 years, made up the twin cohort. Positive isolation kits from Invitrogen were used to isolate CD4+ and CD8+ T cell populations. Notes on this clonotype: Its antigen specificity is not known. The sample holds no much larger clone one base away, and base qualities are not on file.

The same data also went into a second study, on yellow fever vaccine responses in identical twins. The second study, in turn, reports: According to the authors, the vaccine-induced T cell response in identical twins seemed to be partly convergent and partly specific to each individual. Focusing on identical twins, the study followed the T cell clones that responded to the vaccine, and did so with precision.

This clonotype was sampled from a woman under 30 in good health. The sequence is built from TRBV6-1 and TRBJ2-5, and 8 junctional nucleotides match TRBD2. What was sequenced was CD4+ T cells sorted from blood. DNA sequence: TGTGCCAGCCCCCGTAGCGGGGCCTGGGAGACCCAGTACTTC. It is translated as CASPRSGAWETQYF.